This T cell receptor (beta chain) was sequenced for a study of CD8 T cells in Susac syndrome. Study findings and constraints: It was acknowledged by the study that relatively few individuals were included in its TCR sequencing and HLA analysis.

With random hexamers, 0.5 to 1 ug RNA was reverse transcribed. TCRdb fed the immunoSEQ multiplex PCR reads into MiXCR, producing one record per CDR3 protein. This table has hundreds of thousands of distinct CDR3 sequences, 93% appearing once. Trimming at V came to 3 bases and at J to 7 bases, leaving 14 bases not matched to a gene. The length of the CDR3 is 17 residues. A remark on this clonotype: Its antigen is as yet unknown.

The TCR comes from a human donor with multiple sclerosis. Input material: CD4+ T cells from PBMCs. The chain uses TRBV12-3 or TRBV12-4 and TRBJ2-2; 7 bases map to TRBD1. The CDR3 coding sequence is TGTGCCAGCAGTTTCCGGTTGGCCGGGACAGTTGGCGGGGAGCTGTTTTTT. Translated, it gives CASSFRLAGTVGGELFF.